This TCR beta chain originates from a study of T-cell memory formation after mild COVID-19. One entry per CDR3 protein results from TCRdb running MiXCR on the 5' RACE reads. The sample holds more than 300,000 distinct CDR3 sequences, about 13% seen once. The germline V gene encodes CDR1 LNHNV and CDR2 YYDKDF (reference sequence). Trimming took 6 bases from V and 9 from J, leaving 12 bases between them. The CDR3 runs to 13 residues. The sequenced sample was PBMCs or a T cell subset sorted from them (not recorded which). This chain uses TRBV15 with TRBJ1-6, with D uncertain. This clonotype originated in a man between 18 and 35 years old who had mild COVID-19 (a few samples of this study predate the infection). Cell type and time point are not known. CDR3 region: CATREVPGSPLHF. The CDR3 DNA sequence: TGTGCCACCAGAGAAGTCCCTGGTTCACCCCTCCACTTT. Drawing the rest from reference TRBV15 and TRBJ1-6, the complete variable domain is DAMVIQNPRYQVTQFGKPVTLSCSQTLNHNVMYWYQQKSSQAPKLLFHYYDKDFNNEADTPDNFQSRRPNTSFCFLDIRSPGLGDTAMYLCATREVPGSPLHFGNGTRLTVT.